Below, 19 T cell receptor beta chains from the same sample are listed, as sequenced in a study of T-cell reconstitution after alpha-beta-depleted transplantation in children. Unique molecular identifiers were built into the TCRbeta library. MiXCR, applied by TCRdb to the PCR reads, yields one record per CDR3 protein. Among some 640,000 distinct CDR3 sequences listed, around 17% were seen once. The sample here was PBMCs from the stem cell graft donor, taken from the stem cell graft. Every receptor here comes from a human donor who donated a stem cell graft to a child with acute myeloid leukemia.

Concerning this clonotype: A much larger clone lies one base from this, so it may be a read error. The rearrangement links TRBV20-1 to TRBJ1-5; 7 bases map to TRBD1. Germline values: CDR1 DFQATT, CDR2 SNEGSKA (reference sequence). The length of the CDR3 is 17 residues. After removal of 2 bases from V and 2 bases from J, the junction contained 12 bases not matched to a gene. The chain's CDR3 is CSARYSQIGTGNQPQHF. Here the CDR3 DNA reads TGCAGTGCTAGATATTCACAAATAGGGACAGGCAATCAGCCCCAGCATTTT.

This clonotype appeared a few times. The V call is TRBV7-9, the J call TRBJ1-2; 7 bases match TRBD1. This CDR3 is 15 amino acids long. Trimming at V came to 5 bases and at J to 2 bases, leaving 8 bases not matched to a gene. Germline V gene sequence: CDR1 SEHNR, CDR2 FQNEAQ (reference sequence). CDR3 sequence reads: CASSLPQGGNYGYTF. As DNA, the CDR3 is TGTGCCAGCAGCCTACCCCAGGGGGGGAACTATGGCTACACCTTC.

In its sample, this clonotype was seen a few times. V and J are TRBV12-3 or TRBV12-4 and TRBJ1-3; D ambiguous. The CDR3 has 16 residues. V was trimmed by 3 bases and J by 2 bases, leaving 14 bases between them. The CDR3 region has the DNA TGTGCCAGCAGTTTCTCTGGACCGAAGCCTGGAAACACCATATATTTT. It yields the protein CASSFSGPKPGNTIYF.

This clonotype was seen only once. V is TRBV18 and J is TRBJ1-5; 9 nucleotides match TRBD1. J was trimmed by 3 bases and V by 8 bases; bases with no gene match: 5. This CDR3 has 14 residues. Germline CDR1 and CDR2: KGHSH and LQKENI. CDR3 nucleotide sequence: TGTGCCAGCACGGGACAGGGACACAATCAGCCCCAGCATTTT. Translating it yields CASTGQGHNQPQHF.

This clonotype was counted ten times or more. This chain joins TRBV12-3 or TRBV12-4 and TRBJ2-3; TRBD2 matches at 11 bases. After removal of 7 bases from V and 1 base from J, the junction contained 4 bases not matched to a gene. This CDR3 has 15 amino acids. The CDR3 DNA follows: TGTGCCAGCAACACACTAGCGGGAGGCACAGATACGCAGTATTTT. Translating gives CASNTLAGGTDTQYF.

At least ten counts were recorded for this clonotype. The chain uses TRBV12-3 or TRBV12-4 and TRBJ2-1; no definite D call. CDR3 length: 10 amino acids. Trimming stripped 8 bases from V and 5 bases from J, with 4 bases between. The CDR3 region has the DNA TGTGCCAGCTGCGACAATGAGCAGTTCTTC. It codes for CASCDNEQFF.

The sample holds a few counts of this clonotype. CDR3: CASSYGQGSGNTIYF. In DNA, the CDR3 is TGTGCCAGCAGTTACGGGCAGGGGAGCGGAAACACCATATATTTT. The chain has TRBV6-2 or TRBV6-3 and TRBJ1-3; maybe TRBD1 (6 bases). Germline V gene lookup returns CDR1 MNHEY and CDR2 SVGEGT. The CDR3 has 15 residues. The ends were cut back, 2 bases at V and 4 bases at J, with 12 bases in the middle.

This clonotype was recorded at least ten times. The rearrangement joins TRBV13 to TRBJ2-1, with 10 bases matching TRBD2. CDR1 is PRHDT, CDR2 FYEKMQ, per germline (reference sequence). The CDR3 runs to 14 residues. Trimming cost V 5 bases and J 12 bases; bases outside gene matches: 10. This CDR3 reads CASSPSGGIMGQFF. CDR3 coding DNA: TGTGCCAGCAGCCCTAGCGGGGGAATAATGGGGCAGTTCTTC.

This clonotype has ten or more counts. The chain uses TRBV20-1 and TRBJ2-2; D remains unclear. Trimming stripped 0 bases from V and 1 base from J, with 9 bases between. The CDR3 covers 15 residues. The V gene's germline CDR1 is DFQATT and CDR2 SNEGSKA (reference sequence). In nucleotides, the CDR3 is TGCAGTGCTAGAGATTTTAGGGTGAACACCGGGGAGCTGTTTTTT. Encoded protein: CSARDFRVNTGELFF.

This clonotype was recorded many times. The chain couples TRBV5-1 to TRBJ2-4, with D perhaps being TRBD1 or TRBD2 (5 bases each). CDR3 length: 14 amino acids. V lost 3 bases and J 6 bases, leaving 13 bases between the germline ends. In germline, CDR1 is SGHRS, CDR2 YFSETQ. The CDR3 spells CASSWDAAANIQYF. The CDR3, as DNA: TGCGCCAGCAGCTGGGACGCCGCTGCAAACATTCAGTACTTC.

This clonotype appeared a few times. The rearrangement uses TRBV6-1 and TRBJ1-4; D unclear. The V and J ends lost 1 base and 5 bases respectively, with 8 bases between them. In germline, CDR1 is MNHNS, CDR2 SASEGT. CDR3 length: 14 amino acids. In DNA form, the CDR3 reads TGTGCCAGCAGTGAAGGGGGTCTGAATGAAAAACTGTTTTTT. It encodes CASSEGGLNEKLFF.

This clonotype was seen only a few times. This chain links TRBV7-9 with TRBJ1-1; D uncertain. The V end lost 4 bases, the J end lost 5 bases, and 14 bases lay between the germline ends. This CDR3 is 14 amino acids long. Germline CDR1 and CDR2: SEHNR and FQNEAQ (reference sequence). CDR3 DNA: TGTGCCAGCAGCTCCCGGACCCTCAGAACTGAAGCTTTCTTT. Residues: CASSSRTLRTEAFF.

This clonotype was detected ten times or more. The V gene is TRBV5-5, the J gene TRBJ1-1, with D tentatively TRBD1 (5 bases). Germline values: CDR1 SGHKS, CDR2 YYEKEE (reference sequence). This CDR3 is built from 15 residues. V dropped 0 bases and J dropped 0 bases, with 9 bases sitting between them. The CDR3 is CASSLEAGLNTEAFF. As DNA, the CDR3 is TGTGCCAGCAGCTTGGAGGCAGGGCTGAACACTGAAGCTTTCTTT.

The chain is built from TRBV19 and TRBJ1-2; 7 bases match TRBD1. Germline CDR1 and CDR2: LNHDA and SQIVND (reference sequence). The junction had 10 bases not matched to a gene; V was cut back by 4 bases and J by 8 bases. This CDR3 spans 14 amino acids. For the CDR3, the DNA is TGTGCCAGTAGTACCCTGGGACAGAGTAGCGGCTACACCTTC. Its translation is CASSTLGQSSGYTF.

Many counts were recorded for this clonotype. V and J are TRBV12-3 or TRBV12-4 and TRBJ1-5; D remains unclear. This CDR3 comprises 12 residues. V gave up 8 bases and J gave up 0 bases, with 5 bases separating them. The CDR3 sequence is CASGDSNQPQHF. CDR3 sequence (DNA): TGTGCCAGCGGAGATAGCAATCAGCCCCAGCATTTT.

This clonotype occurred many times. The CDR3 sequence: CASSRGPEQFF. The CDR3, as DNA: TGTGCCAGCAGCCGCGGCCCTGAGCAGTTCTTC. The genes are TRBV25-1 and TRBJ2-1; D remains ambiguous. The CDR3 extends over 11 amino acids. Germline V gives CDR1 MGHDK, CDR2 SYGVNS. Trimming removed 6 bases from V and 9 bases from J, with 9 bases in between. The full variable domain, rest sourced from reference TRBV25-1 and TRBJ2-1, is EADIYQTPRYLVIGTGKKITLECSQTMGHDKMYWYQQDPGMELHLIHYSYGVNSTEKGDLSSESTVSRIRTEHFPLTLESARPSHTSQYLCASSRGPEQFFGPGTRLTVL.

V and J are TRBV20-1 and TRBJ2-5; 12 bases match TRBD2. Germline V gene sequence: CDR1 DFQATT, CDR2 SNEGSKA (reference sequence). The J segment lost 4 bases and the V segment lost 5 bases, leaving 8 bases of the junction unmatched. The CDR3 loop spans 15 amino acids. CDR3 in amino acids: CSALPGLAGTETQYF. DNA for the CDR3: TGCAGTGCTCTTCCTGGACTAGCGGGGACAGAGACCCAGTACTTC.

The V gene is TRBV5-1, the J gene TRBJ2-5; no definite D call. Germline CDR1 and CDR2: SGHRS and YFSETQ. The V end lost 1 base, the J end lost 2 bases, and 12 bases lay between the germline ends. This CDR3 contains 15 residues. This CDR3 reads CASSLSDGVQETQYF. CDR3 DNA: TGCGCCAGCAGCTTGAGCGATGGAGTACAAGAGACCCAGTACTTC.

This clonotype was seen many times. CDR3 in amino acids: CSFRQGADTQYF. The CDR3 coding sequence is TGCAGCTTTAGACAGGGTGCAGATACGCAGTATTTT. V is TRBV29-1 and J is TRBJ2-3; 7 bases match TRBD1. This CDR3 region has 12 residues. Germline CDR1 is SQVTM and CDR2 is ANQGSEA. With V trimmed by 8 bases and J by 4 bases, 6 bases remained unmatched.